Listed here are 31 T cell receptor beta chains from one sample, sequenced in a study of a mutant IDH1 vaccine in newly diagnosed glioma (dated by TCRdb to 2020 to 2022). To prepare the library, the immunoSEQ multiplex PCR assay was applied. The source is immuneACCESS, and TCRdb retained only in-frame sequences with V and J called. Part of the clones is not carried over; for the studies checked, unresolved V genes explain less than half of this, and the remainder is unexplained. The sample has about 24,000 clones on record, around 80% of them singletons. Around 8% of the sample rests with the top ten. The antigens of these receptors remain unknown. Reading the label with the study, this specimen's time point is: week 11, during vaccination. Every vaccine dose consisted of 300 ug of a 20-mer mutant IDH1 peptide in Montanide, administered subcutaneously together with topical imiquimod. This specimen was PBMCs, taken from a glioma patient whose treatment included an IDH1 peptide vaccine. The receptors come from a man aged 35 to 55 with glioma.

This clone was counted a few times. CDR3 nucleotide sequence: TGTGCCAGCAGAATCCCCCGGGACAGGCTTGTGTTTGTCTCCTACGAGCAGTACGTC. This translates into CASRIPRDRLVFVSYEQYV. The chain joins TRBV11-2 to TRBJ2-7; 8 nucleotides line up with TRBD1. Per germline, CDR1 SGHAT and CDR2 FQNNGV. V dropped 6 bases and J dropped 0; count of bases not matched to a gene: 19. This CDR3 region has 19 residues.

This chain joins TRBV18 and TRBJ1-3; a possible D gene is TRBD1 (6 bases). CDR3 length: 16 amino acids. With 2 bases removed from V and 4 bases from J, the gap between germline ends came to 15 bases. Germline-derived CDR1 and CDR2 are KGHSH and LQKENI. CDR3 in DNA: TGTGCCAGCTCACCAGAACAGGGAAGACTCGGAAACACCATATATTTT. Translating gives CASSPEQGRLGNTIYF.

The chain employs TRBV20-1 and TRBJ1-5, with unresolved D. The CDR3 runs to 9 residues. Deletions cut 6 bases from V and 11 bases from J, with 8 bases between. Germline CDR1 reads DFQATT; CDR2 reads SNEGSKA (reference sequence). The CDR3: CSAPRAQHF. Here the CDR3 DNA reads TGCAGTGCCCCCCGGGCCCAGCATTTT.

This chain connects TRBV7-2 to TRBJ2-3; 9 bases map to TRBD2. Trimming removed 8 bases from V and 6 bases from J; junction bases left unmatched: 24. The CDR3 runs to 19 residues. Germline CDR1 reads SGHTA; CDR2 reads FQGNSA. The CDR3 region has the DNA TGTGCCAGCGGTCTCCCTTGGGCCTCTTCGGGGAGCGGGAGGGATACGCAGTATTTT. Its translation is CASGLPWASSGSGRDTQYF.

The V and J genes are TRBV7-9 and TRBJ2-2; tentatively, D is TRBD1 or TRBD2 (5 bases each). Germline lookup yields CDR1 SEHNR and CDR2 FQNEAQ (reference sequence). Trimming removed 2 bases from V and 5 bases from J, with 9 bases in between. The CDR3 loop spans 14 amino acids. For the CDR3, the DNA is TGTGCCAGCAGCTTAAGAGGGGAGACCGGGGAGCTGTTTTTT. It is translated as CASSLRGETGELFF.

The DNA for the CDR3 is TGCGCCAGCAGCTCCCGGGTTGGGGGGCGTCGGTCTGAAGCTTTCTTT. This translates into CASSSRVGGRRSEAFF. The V gene is TRBV5-1, the J gene TRBJ1-1; D is perhaps TRBD1 (6 bases). CDR3 length equals 16 residues. Per the germline V gene, CDR1 is SGHRS and CDR2 is YFSETQ. Trimming left V 3 bases short and J 6 bases short, with 21 bases between.

The chain uses TRBV7-6 and TRBJ2-1, with 10 bases matching TRBD1. V shed 4 bases, J shed 6 bases, and the junction held 6 bases outside the gene matches. This CDR3 has 15 amino acids. Germline loops: CDR1 SGHVS, CDR2 FNYEAQ. The CDR3 sequence is CASSSPGTGVNEQFF. The CDR3 DNA is TGTGCCAGCAGCTCTCCCGGGACAGGGGTCAATGAGCAGTTCTTC.

This clone was seen more than once but under ten times. This chain joins TRBV19 and TRBJ1-1, with D unclear. The germline V gene encodes CDR1 LNHDA and CDR2 SQIVND (reference sequence). Trimming took 5 bases from V and 1 from J, leaving 11 bases between them. The CDR3 is 14 amino acids. CDR3: CASSADFPNTEAFF. As DNA, the CDR3 is TGTGCCAGTAGTGCCGACTTTCCGAACACTGAAGCTTTCTTT.

This clone was seen only once. An end of the junction does not agree with germline; a read error may underlie this. V is TRBV30 and J is TRBJ2-1; D may be TRBD1 (6 bases). In germline, CDR1 is GTSNPN, CDR2 SVGIG (reference sequence). This CDR3 has 14 amino acids. CDR3 sequence (DNA): TGTGCCTGGAGTGTCAGGGGTTCTAACAACGAGCAGTTCTTC. Protein product: CAWSVRGSNNEQFF.

The chain links TRBV29-1 to TRBJ1-1; 8 bases are shared with TRBD1. The J segment lost 4 bases and the V segment lost 6 bases, leaving 13 bases of the junction unmatched. The CDR3 covers 15 residues. Germline V lookup: CDR1 SQVTM, CDR2 ANQGSEA. The CDR3: CSVEIGQGVGTEAFF. The CDR3, as DNA: TGCAGCGTGGAGATTGGACAGGGAGTGGGCACTGAAGCTTTCTTT.

This clone appeared a single time. The V call is TRBV13, the J call TRBJ2-3; TRBD1 matches at 7 bases. Unmatched junction bases numbered 3, after V lost 2 bases and J lost 1 base. Germline V lookup: CDR1 PRHDT, CDR2 FYEKMQ (reference sequence). This CDR3 contains 15 residues. This CDR3 is CASSLSGTGTDTQYF. Written as DNA, the CDR3 is TGTGCCAGCAGCTTATCCGGGACAGGCACAGATACGCAGTATTTT. The variable domain in full, completed from reference TRBV13 and TRBJ2-3, reads AAGVIQSPRHLIKEKRETATLKCYPIPRHDTVYWYQQGPGQDPQFLISFYEKMQSDKGSIPDRFSAQQFSDYHSELNMSSLELGDSALYFCASSLSGTGTDTQYFGPGTRLTVL.

The chain couples TRBV27 to TRBJ1-2, with TRBD1 identical over 7 bases. CDR3 length: 13 residues. V was pared by 5 bases and J by 4 bases, with 4 bases of the junction left unmatched. The germline V gene has CDR1 MNHEY and CDR2 SMNVEV (reference sequence). CDR3 loop: CASSLQGTYGYTF. The CDR3 region has the DNA TGTGCCAGCAGTCTACAGGGGACCTATGGCTACACCTTC.

CDR3 in amino acids: CASSSSRGEPNTGELFF. DNA for the CDR3: TGTGCCAGCAGCTCATCCCGAGGGGAACCGAACACCGGGGAGCTGTTTTTT. This chain joins TRBV2 and TRBJ2-2, with D perhaps being TRBD1 or TRBD2 (5 bases each). Germline CDR1 SNHLY, CDR2 FYNNEI. Trimming removed 6 bases at V and 0 bases at J, with 17 bases between. This CDR3 has 17 amino acids.

J is TRBJ2-7 and V is TRBV5-6; 11 nucleotides match TRBD2. The germline V gene encodes CDR1 SGHDT and CDR2 YYEEEE. This CDR3 has 16 residues. Trimming at V came to 1 base and at J to 1 base, leaving 4 bases not matched to a gene. The CDR3 loop is CASSLTSGSSSYEQYV. The CDR3 DNA is TGTGCCAGCAGCTTGACTAGCGGGAGTTCGTCCTACGAGCAGTACGTC.

The V gene is TRBV5-8, the J gene TRBJ2-1; TRBD2 matches at 10 bases. Germline-derived CDR1 and CDR2 are SGHTS and YDEGEE. The V and J ends lost 0 bases and 8 bases, in that order; junction bases with no gene match: 5. CDR3 length: 15 residues. The CDR3 reads CASSLVEREGYEQFF. For the CDR3, the DNA is TGTGCCAGCAGCTTGGTCGAGCGGGAGGGCTATGAGCAGTTCTTC. Complete variable domain (other parts from reference TRBV5-8 and TRBJ2-1): EAGVTQSPTHLIKTRGQQATLRCSPISGHTSVYWYQQALGLGLQFLLWYDEGEERNRGNFPPRFSGRQFPNYSSELNVNALELEDSALYLCASSLVEREGYEQFFGPGTRLTVL.

The chain has TRBV7-7 and TRBJ2-7; TRBD1 matches 11 bases. Germline trimming cut 5 bases from V and 6 bases from J; bases unmatched to any gene: 6. Per germline, CDR1 SSHAT and CDR2 FNYEAQ (reference sequence). This CDR3 comprises 14 residues. For the CDR3, the DNA is TGTGCCAGCAGCCCCAGGACAGGGGGCAGCGAGCAGTACTTC. It specifies CASSPRTGGSEQYF.

A few counts support this clone. The CDR3 spells CASSPRTRNEKLFF. In nucleotides, the CDR3 is TGCGCCAGCAGCCCCCGGACGAGGAATGAAAAACTGTTTTTT. The chain links TRBV4-3 to TRBJ1-4; D not certain. The CDR3 has 14 amino acids. The V and J ends lost 4 bases and 5 bases respectively, with 11 bases between them. The germline gives CDR1 LGHNA, CDR2 YSLEER.

The rearrangement joins TRBV6-5 to TRBJ2-4; 7 positions agree with TRBD1. This CDR3 contains 15 residues. Germline CDR1 is MNHEY and CDR2 is SVGAGI. V lost 0 bases, J lost 6 bases, and 5 bases stayed unmatched. This CDR3 reads CASSYSTGMGNIQYF. DNA for the CDR3: TGTGCCAGCAGTTACTCGACAGGGATGGGAAACATTCAGTACTTC.

The chain combines TRBV6-1 with TRBJ2-1; D not certain. Trimming took off 1 base at V and 8 bases at J, with 6 bases between the two ends. The CDR3 length is 12 residues. Germline lookup yields CDR1 MNHNS and CDR2 SASEGT. The chain's CDR3 is CASSEERYEQFF. The CDR3 DNA reads TGTGCCAGCAGTGAAGAACGGTATGAGCAGTTCTTC.

The chain uses TRBV7-7 and TRBJ2-3, with D possibly being TRBD1 or TRBD2 (5 bases each). The CDR3 spans 14 residues. Germline CDR1 SSHAT, CDR2 FNYEAQ (reference sequence). Trimming stripped 4 bases from V and 4 bases from J, with 12 bases between. The CDR3: CASSSSLGADTQYF. The CDR3, as DNA: TGTGCCAGCAGCTCCTCCTTGGGGGCAGATACGCAGTATTTT.

V is TRBV2 and J is TRBJ2-1, with 10 positions matching TRBD2. V dropped 5 bases and J dropped 1; count of bases not matched to a gene: 11. Germline V CDR1 and CDR2: SNHLY, FYNNEI. The CDR3 consists of 18 residues. CDR3 in DNA: TGTGCCAGCAGTCTCGCTAGCGGGAGCTACGAGTCCTACAATGAGCAGTTCTTC. Its protein is CASSLASGSYESYNEQFF.

The chain combines TRBV6-6 with TRBJ2-1; D unclear. Germline-derived CDR1 and CDR2 are MNHNY and SVGAGI (reference sequence). CDR3 size: 14 residues. V lost 10 bases, J lost 0 bases, and 13 bases lay in between. The CDR3 DNA is TGTGCCACGTACGGGCGGTCCTCCTACAATGAGCAGTTCTTC. This translates into CATYGRSSYNEQFF.

This chain uses TRBV19 with TRBJ1-1, with TRBD1 matching over 9 bases. Germline V gene sequence: CDR1 LNHDA, CDR2 SQIVND (reference sequence). CDR3 length equals 16 residues. V shed 5 bases and J 6 bases; nucleotides not matched to a gene: 13. The CDR3 loop reads CASSSGTGRVIAEAFF. The CDR3 DNA reads as TGTGCCAGTAGTTCAGGGACAGGGAGGGTAATCGCTGAAGCTTTCTTT.

The V call is TRBV5-4, the J call TRBJ1-4, with a tentative D call TRBD1 (6 bases). Germline V CDR1 and CDR2: SGHNT, YYREEE (reference sequence). The V end was cut by 0 bases, the J end by 5 bases, with 11 bases between. CDR3 length: 15 amino acids. The CDR3 protein is CASSLDQGLNEKLFF. In nucleotides, the CDR3 is TGTGCCAGCAGCTTGGATCAGGGGTTGAATGAAAAACTGTTTTTT.

In nucleotides, the CDR3 is TGCGCCAGCAGCCTACGGACAGGGAACCAGCCCCAGCATTTT. This encodes CASSLRTGNQPQHF. The J gene is TRBJ1-5, the V gene TRBV4-1; 8 bases map to TRBD1. Germline CDR1 and CDR2: MGHRA and YSYEKL. The CDR3 runs to 14 residues. With 4 bases clipped from V and 7 bases from J, the junction kept 6 bases outside the gene matches.

The table lists this clone with a count of one. The rearrangement joins TRBV23-1 to TRBJ1-4, with unresolved D. TRBV23-1 is annotated as an ORF whose role is uncertain. The V gene lost 2 bases and the J gene lost 5 bases, with 12 bases spanning the gap. The CDR3 extends over 15 amino acids. CDR3 residues: CASSQTVVGNEKLFF. CDR3 DNA: TGCGCCAGCAGTCAAACGGTCGTTGGGAATGAAAAACTGTTTTTT.

This clone came up once. The V call is TRBV7-8, the J call TRBJ1-3; no reliable D call. V gave up 2 bases and J gave up 0 bases, with 8 bases separating them. The CDR3 runs 15 residues. The germline CDR1 and CDR2 sequences are SGHVS and FQNEAQ. The CDR3 reads CASSLNGNSGNTIYF. In DNA, the CDR3 is TGTGCCAGCAGCTTAAACGGAAACTCTGGAAACACCATATATTTT.

The gene calls are TRBV10-3 and TRBJ1-1; D might be TRBD1 (5 bases). V dropped 10 bases and J dropped 1 base, with 10 bases sitting between them. Per the germline V gene, CDR1 is ENHRY and CDR2 is SYGVKD. This CDR3 spans 12 amino acids. The CDR3 nucleotides read TGTGCCACCTCAACAGGGAACACTGAAGCTTTCTTT. It encodes CATSTGNTEAFF.

V is TRBV5-6 and J is TRBJ2-7; 7 bases are shared with TRBD2. V shed 2 bases and J 1 base; nucleotides not matched to a gene: 15. Germline CDR1 SGHDT, CDR2 YYEEEE. This CDR3 spans 18 amino acids. The CDR3: CASSFNSFSGNPSYEQYF. CDR3 bases: TGTGCCAGCAGCTTTAACTCATTCAGCGGGAACCCTTCCTACGAGCAGTACTTC.

In its sample, this clone was seen once. The chain carries TRBV4-3 and TRBJ1-6; D is unclear. V lost 2 bases, J lost 7 bases, and 3 bases lay in between. The CDR3 covers 12 residues. Germline lookup yields CDR1 LGHNA and CDR2 YSLEER. The CDR3 bases are TGCGCCAGCAGCCAACCGAATTCACCCCTCCACTTT. It yields the protein CASSQPNSPLHF.

To note about this clone: A junction end diverges from the germline sequence, so it may reflect a read error. The chain has TRBV9 and TRBJ2-3; D possibly matches TRBD1 or TRBD2 (5 bases each). The CDR3 extends over 12 amino acids. The V gene's germline CDR1 is SGDLS and CDR2 YYNGEE. The chain's CDR3 is CANSGHTGTQYF. For the CDR3, the DNA is TGTGCCAACAGCGGACACACAGGTACGCAGTATTTT.